The 29 T cell receptor beta chains reported below all come from one sample, sequenced in a study of blood T cell repertoires in COVID-19. Assay used: immunoSEQ multiplex PCR; TCRdb lists only in-frame clones, some missing. The table shows 200,000 to 300,000 clones, with about 89% occurring only once. The sample taken for sequencing was PBMCs or T cells enriched from blood (not recorded which). These receptors originate from a middle-aged man who had recovered from COVID-19.

The V gene is TRBV7-6, the J gene TRBJ1-1; 12 nucleotides match TRBD1. The CDR3 length is 21 residues. Trimming removed 2 bases from V and 1 base from J; junction bases left unmatched: 17. From germline, CDR1 is SGHVS and CDR2 FNYEAQ. The CDR3 nucleotides read TGTGCCAGCAGCTTAACTCTGGGGCATGGGACAGGGGGCTTTGGGAACACTGAAGCTTTCTTT. Its translation is CASSLTLGHGTGGFGNTEAFF. Full variable domain (rest looked up from reference TRBV7-6 and TRBJ1-1): GAGVSQSPRYKVTKRGQDVALRCDPISGHVSLYWYRQALGQGPEFLTYFNYEAQQDKSGLPNDRFSAERPEGSISTLTIQRTEQRDSAMYRCASSLTLGHGTGGFGNTEAFFGQGTRLTVV.

The V call is TRBV28, the J call TRBJ2-7; TRBD2 agrees at 10 bases. The CDR3 contains 18 residues. Germline V gene sequence: CDR1 MDHEN, CDR2 SYDVKM. V lost 7 bases, J lost 7 bases, and 22 bases stayed unmatched. In DNA, the CDR3 is TGTGCCAGCAACCCCCCCCAACTAGCGGGGATAAGGGGGAGGGAGCAGTACTTC. Residues: CASNPPQLAGIRGREQYF.

The V gene is TRBV30, the J gene TRBJ2-3; 9 nucleotides match TRBD2. Germline V gene lookup returns CDR1 GTSNPN and CDR2 SVGIG (reference sequence). After removal of 0 bases from V and 2 bases from J, the junction contained 3 bases not matched to a gene. The CDR3 length is 15 residues. The CDR3: CAWSVPSGVTDTQYF. CDR3 DNA: TGTGCCTGGAGTGTACCTAGCGGGGTCACAGATACGCAGTATTTT.

The rearrangement joins TRBV11-3 to TRBJ1-1; D gene unclear. With 5 bases removed from V and 1 base from J, the gap between germline ends came to 5 bases. The CDR3 covers 12 residues. Germline CDR1 reads SGHNT; CDR2 reads YENEEA. The DNA of the CDR3 is TGTGCCAGCAGCACACGGAACACTGAAGCTTTCTTT. It specifies CASSTRNTEAFF.

This chain connects TRBV5-4 to TRBJ1-1; 9 bases fit TRBD1. The germline gives CDR1 SGHNT, CDR2 YYREEE (reference sequence). This CDR3 has 14 residues. Trimming removed 0 bases from V and 5 bases from J; junction bases left unmatched: 2. CDR3 nucleotides: TGTGCCAGCAGCTTGGACAGGGGGCGAACTGAAGCTTTCTTT. It codes for CASSLDRGRTEAFF.

CDR3 amino acids: CASSTRTGSSTDTQYF. The CDR3 nucleotides read TGTGCCAGCAGCACCCGGACAGGATCTAGCACAGATACGCAGTATTTT. V gene TRBV9 combines with J gene TRBJ2-3, with 7 bases matching TRBD1. V shed 4 bases and J 0 bases; nucleotides not matched to a gene: 8. From germline, CDR1 is SGDLS and CDR2 YYNGEE. CDR3 size: 16 residues.

The chain is built from TRBV7-8 and TRBJ1-1, with D maybe TRBD1 (6 bases). The CDR3 totals 17 residues. Trimming stripped 5 bases from V and 6 bases from J, with 25 bases between. Germline loops: CDR1 SGHVS, CDR2 FQNEAQ. As DNA, the CDR3 is TGTGCCAGCAGCAATCCCGGGACAAGGCGTAGATTTCCTGAAGCTTTCTTT. Its translation is CASSNPGTRRRFPEAFF.

This chain links TRBV5-4 with TRBJ2-7; possibly TRBD1 for D (6 bases). Trimming removed 0 bases at V and 4 bases at J, with 17 bases between. Germline CDR1 and CDR2: SGHNT and YYREEE (reference sequence). The CDR3 length is 16 residues. The CDR3 DNA follows: TGTGCCAGCAGCTTGGGTGGGCCACAGGGCGTATACGAGCAGTACTTC. Translating gives CASSLGGPQGVYEQYF.

The chain is built from TRBV13 and TRBJ1-3, with D unclear. CDR1 is PRHDT and CDR2 is FYEKMQ in the germline V gene (reference sequence). Trimming left V 0 bases short and J 0 bases short, with 12 bases between. The CDR3 totals 17 residues. The CDR3 sequence is CASSLGPGGLSGNTIYF. In DNA, the CDR3 is TGTGCCAGCAGCTTAGGTCCCGGAGGTCTCTCTGGAAACACCATATATTTT.

V gene TRBV7-9 combines with J gene TRBJ1-2, with D tentatively TRBD1 (6 bases). The CDR3 length is 12 residues. Germline V gene data show CDR1 as SEHNR and CDR2 as FQNEAQ (reference sequence). Trimming removed 8 bases from V and 6 bases from J, with 13 bases in between. The CDR3 coding sequence is TGTGCCAGCCCGTTGGGGGCAGATGGCTACACCTTC. Translating it yields CASPLGADGYTF.

This chain links TRBV7-3 with TRBJ2-3; D remains unclear. The CDR3 has 14 amino acids. Trimming took 0 bases from V and 0 from J, leaving 4 bases between them. Germline V gene lookup returns CDR1 SGHTA and CDR2 FQGTGA. The CDR3 is CASSLTISTDTQYF. In DNA form, the CDR3 reads TGTGCCAGCAGCTTAACTATCAGCACAGATACGCAGTATTTT. The full variable domain, with the rest looked up from reference TRBV7-3 and TRBJ2-3, is GAGVSQTPSNKVTEKGKYVELRCDPISGHTALYWYRQSLGQGPEFLIYFQGTGAADDSGLPNDRFFAVRPEGSVSTLKIQRTERGDSAVYLCASSLTISTDTQYFGPGTRLTVL.

The CDR3 DNA follows: TGTGCCAGCAAGGGACAGGGTATAAGACAGCCCCAGCATTTT. Protein product: CASKGQGIRQPQHF. The rearrangement joins TRBV2 to TRBJ1-5; TRBD1 matches 9 bases. This CDR3 has 14 amino acids. Germline values: CDR1 SNHLY, CDR2 FYNNEI. V was clipped by 7 bases and J by 7 bases; unmatched bases: 8.

This clone was counted a few times. The CDR3 here is CASSHVRTGSHEQYF. In DNA, the CDR3 is TGTGCCAGCAGCCATGTCCGGACAGGGTCCCACGAGCAGTACTTC. This chain links TRBV7-9 with TRBJ2-7; 8 bases match TRBD1. The CDR3 totals 15 residues. Germline V lookup: CDR1 SEHNR, CDR2 FQNEAQ (reference sequence). The V and J ends lost 5 bases and 5 bases, in that order; junction bases with no gene match: 11.

The chain employs TRBV19 and TRBJ2-1, with D maybe TRBD2 (5 bases). Trimming cost V 7 bases and J 5 bases, with 21 bases left between them. Germline V gene lookup returns CDR1 LNHDA and CDR2 SQIVND (reference sequence). This CDR3 region has 16 residues. The CDR3 sequence: CASTLWAGRDDNEQFF. CDR3 bases: TGTGCCAGTACTCTATGGGCAGGACGGGATGACAATGAGCAGTTCTTC.

The V gene is TRBV28, the J gene TRBJ2-3, with TRBD1 as a possible D gene (5 bases). The CDR3 is 16 amino acids. Looked up from germline, CDR1 is MDHEN and CDR2 is SYDVKM. Trimming shortened V by 3 bases and J by 1 base, and 14 bases separated the two germline ends. The CDR3, as DNA: TGTGCCAGCAGTTTGTGGGGCAGGTCCGGCACAGATACGCAGTATTTT. Translation gives CASSLWGRSGTDTQYF. Full variable domain (outside the CDR3, taken from reference TRBV28 and TRBJ2-3): DVKVTQSSRYLVKRTGEKVFLECVQDMDHENMFWYRQDPGLGLRLIYFSYDVKMKEKGDIPEGYSVSREKKERFSLILESASTNQTSMYLCASSLWGRSGTDTQYFGPGTRLTVL.

V gene TRBV19 combines with J gene TRBJ2-7; 11 bases are shared with TRBD1. The germline CDR1 and CDR2 sequences are LNHDA and SQIVND (reference sequence). J lost 5 bases, V lost 5 bases, and 14 bases had no gene match. CDR3 size: 17 residues. In nucleotides, the CDR3 is TGTGCCAGTAGTTCTATGGCGGGGACAGGGGGATTAGACGAGCAGTACTTC. Protein sequence: CASSSMAGTGGLDEQYF.

The chain employs TRBV19 and TRBJ2-6, with TRBD2 as a possible D gene (6 bases). Germline CDR1 is LNHDA and CDR2 is SQIVND (reference sequence). Trimming removed 5 bases at V and 0 bases at J, with 23 bases between. The CDR3 spans 20 residues. The CDR3 is CASSVQLGGRSTSGANVLTF. The CDR3 bases are TGTGCCAGTAGTGTACAATTGGGGGGACGGTCAACCTCTGGGGCCAACGTCCTGACTTTC.

This clone was seen only a few times. V usage is TRBV9 and J usage is TRBJ2-2, with a tentative D call TRBD1 (6 bases). The CDR3 contains 16 residues. V was clipped by 3 bases and J by 0 bases, with 12 bases between them. The germline CDR1 and CDR2 sequences are SGDLS and YYNGEE. The CDR3: CASSEDRLANTGELFF. CDR3 in DNA: TGTGCCAGCAGCGAGGACAGACTCGCGAACACCGGGGAGCTGTTTTTT.

This rearrangement joins TRBV7-8 to TRBJ2-2; D gene unclear. CDR3 length: 13 amino acids. Looked up from germline, CDR1 is SGHVS and CDR2 is FQNEAQ. V lost 5 bases and J 6 bases, leaving 10 bases between the germline ends. This chain's CDR3 is CASSAIRSGELFF. DNA of the CDR3: TGTGCCAGCAGCGCAATTCGGTCCGGGGAGCTGTTTTTT.

This clone was seen more than once but under ten times. The chain joins TRBV27 to TRBJ1-6; no clear D. CDR3 size: 14 residues. Germline CDR1 reads MNHEY; CDR2 reads SMNVEV (reference sequence). Trimming stripped 3 bases from V and 7 bases from J, with 10 bases between. The CDR3 reads CASSFQIRNSPLHF. The CDR3 bases are TGTGCCAGCAGTTTCCAGATCAGAAATTCACCCCTCCACTTT.

The chain links TRBV6-5 to TRBJ2-1; perhaps TRBD2 as D (6 bases). Trimming shortened V by 4 bases and J by 7 bases, and 20 bases separated the two germline ends. Germline CDR1 and CDR2: MNHEY and SVGAGI. The CDR3 length is 16 residues. CDR3 residues: CASSFPLGGGVNEQFF. The CDR3 DNA follows: TGTGCCAGCAGTTTCCCACTGGGGGGAGGAGTGAATGAGCAGTTCTTC.

The V call is TRBV15, the J call TRBJ1-6; 7 bases match TRBD1. CDR3 length: 16 amino acids. The trim removed 2 bases at V and 8 bases at J, leaving 9 bases unmatched. Germline V gene sequence: CDR1 LNHNV, CDR2 YYDKDF (reference sequence). The CDR3 spells CATSRPQGGGHSPLHF. In nucleotides, the CDR3 is TGTGCCACCAGCAGACCCCAGGGGGGTGGGCATTCACCCCTCCACTTT.

The CDR3 bases are TGCAGCGCCGAAAGGGGGATCCGCACTGAAGCTTTCTTT. Protein: CSAERGIRTEAFF. The chain links TRBV29-1 to TRBJ1-1; D is possibly TRBD1 (6 bases). This CDR3 region has 13 residues. CDR1 and CDR2 from the germline V gene are SQVTM and ANQGSEA. V was clipped by 7 bases and J by 4 bases, with 16 bases between them. Supplemented by reference TRBV29-1 and TRBJ1-1, the full variable domain reads SAVISQKPSRDICQRGTSLTIQCQVDSQVTMMFWYRQQPGQSLTLIATANQGSEATYESGFVIDKFPISRPNLTFSTLTVSNMSPEDSSIYLCSAERGIRTEAFFGQGTRLTVV.

V gene TRBV28 combines with J gene TRBJ2-7; TRBD1 aligns across 7 bases. Trimming took 3 bases from V and 0 from J; bases not matched to a gene: 5. This CDR3 comprises 15 residues. The germline V gene encodes CDR1 MDHEN and CDR2 SYDVKM. For the CDR3, the DNA is TGTGCCAGCAGTTTTCCCGGGACAGACTCCTACGAGCAGTACTTC. It encodes CASSFPGTDSYEQYF.

CDR3 sequence: CASSWGVVGELFF. CDR3 nucleotide sequence: TGTGCCAGCAGCTGGGGGGTGGTCGGGGAGCTGTTTTTT. The chain joins TRBV12-3 or TRBV12-4 to TRBJ2-2, with D possibly TRBD2 on 6 matching bases. V gave up 6 bases and J gave up 7 bases, with 12 bases separating them. The CDR3 has 13 residues.

In nucleotides, the CDR3 is TGTGCCAGTAGTATCGGGAGTACCATATATTTT. Residues: CASSIGSTIYF. The rearrangement links TRBV19 to TRBJ1-3; D gene ambiguous. There are 11 residues in the CDR3. V was pared by 3 bases and J by 10 bases, with 7 bases between. Germline loops: CDR1 LNHDA, CDR2 SQIVND (reference sequence). Full variable domain (rest looked up from reference TRBV19 and TRBJ1-3): DGGITQSPKYLFRKEGQNVTLSCEQNLNHDAMYWYRQDPGQGLRLIYYSQIVNDFQKGDIAEGYSVSREKKESFPLTVTSAQKNPTAFYLCASSIGSTIYFGEGSWLTVV.

The chain couples TRBV21-1 to TRBJ2-7; the table names TRBD2, a call not compared with the DNA. TRBV21-1 is a pseudogene. The CDR3 contains 18 residues. The CDR3 region is CASTYLGASGRQTYEQYF. The CDR3, as DNA: TGTGCCAGCACTTACCTTGGTGCTAGCGGGAGACAAACCTACGAGCAGTACTTC.

This clone was seen a handful of times. The chain links TRBV7-3 to TRBJ1-5; TRBD1 matches at 7 bases. Germline CDR1 SGHTA, CDR2 FQGTGA. The CDR3 runs 13 residues. V dropped 5 bases and J dropped 4; count of bases not matched to a gene: 2. In DNA form, the CDR3 reads TGTGCCAGCAGCAAGGACAGGAATCAGCCCCAGCATTTT. The encoded protein is CASSKDRNQPQHF.

The rearrangement links TRBV5-6 to TRBJ1-6; tentative D call: TRBD1 (5 bases). The germline gives CDR1 SGHDT, CDR2 YYEEEE. Trimming took off 1 base at V and 11 bases at J, with 13 bases between the two ends. The length of the CDR3 is 14 residues. In DNA, the CDR3 is TGTGCCAGCAGCTTGCAGGGTGTGGGTGCACCCCTCCACTTT. Its translation is CASSLQGVGAPLHF.